The next 16 T cell receptor beta chains were all read from a single sample in a study of post-analysis software for immune sequencing data. Points from the study as a whole: Controls showed lower frequencies than patients for several TRBV segments, and TRBV5-6, TRBV5-1 and TRBV20-1 were among these.

The antigens for these receptors are not known. Sequencing libraries made from TCR beta cDNA carried unique molecular identifiers. One entry per CDR3 protein, called by TCRdb with MiXCR from the PCR reads. This sample has 250,000 to 300,000 distinct CDR3 sequences, with less than 40% found just once. The specimen was blood. These receptors were obtained from a girl between 10 and 17 years old with multiple sclerosis.

The chain couples TRBV28 to TRBJ1-5; D is unresolved. The V end was cut by 6 bases, the J end by 11 bases, with 11 bases between. The CDR3 extends over 11 amino acids. Germline V lookup: CDR1 MDHEN, CDR2 SYDVKM. CDR3 bases: TGTGCCAGCAGCCTTTCTCTTACCCAGCATTTT. Residues: CASSLSLTQHF.

In this sample, this clonotype turned up many times. V and J are TRBV7-2 and TRBJ1-2, with D tentatively TRBD1 (5 bases). This CDR3 is built from 15 residues. The germline V gene encodes CDR1 SGHTA and CDR2 FQGNSA. Trimming left V 2 bases short and J 1 base short, with 11 bases between. In nucleotides, the CDR3 is TGTGCCAGCAGCTTAAGCCCAGGGAATAACTATGGCTACACCTTC. Its translation: CASSLSPGNNYGYTF.

For this clonotype: This sequence may be a read error, since a much larger clone differs from it by one base. V usage is TRBV3-1 and J usage is TRBJ1-2; unclear D gene. The CDR3 has 13 residues. Trimming pared 0 bases from V and 12 bases from J, leaving 14 bases between. The V gene's germline CDR1 is LGHDT and CDR2 YNNKEL (reference sequence). DNA of the CDR3: TGTGCCAGCAGCCAAGATAAGGGAACCGACCACACCTTC. This codes for CASSQDKGTDHTF.

The J gene is TRBJ2-2, the V gene TRBV20-1, with D unresolved. V lost 4 bases, J lost 1 base, and 7 bases lay in between. Germline V gene lookup returns CDR1 DFQATT and CDR2 SNEGSKA (reference sequence). The CDR3 spans 13 residues. The CDR3 reads CSAKQLNTGELFF. CDR3 DNA sequence: TGCAGTGCTAAACAGCTGAACACCGGGGAGCTGTTTTTT.

The chain couples TRBV6-5 to TRBJ2-7; tentatively, D is TRBD1 (6 bases). The V end was cut by 4 bases, the J end by 4 bases, with 14 bases between. Germline V lookup: CDR1 MNHEY, CDR2 SVGAGI. The CDR3 totals 14 residues. CDR3 DNA: TGTGCCAGCAGTTCTCAGGGGACAACTTACGAGCAGTACTTC. Translated: CASSSQGTTYEQYF.

The chain combines TRBV3-1 with TRBJ2-5; either TRBD1 or TRBD2 may supply D (6 bases each). This CDR3 is 16 amino acids long. Per the germline V gene, CDR1 is LGHDT and CDR2 is YNNKEL (reference sequence). The V and J ends lost 6 bases and 1 base respectively, with 18 bases between them. CDR3 coding DNA: TGTGCCAGCAGTCCCTGGGGGCGGGGACGCCAAGAGACCCAGTACTTC. It encodes CASSPWGRGRQETQYF.

This clonotype was recorded many times. The chain has TRBV7-2 and TRBJ2-1; 14 positions match TRBD2. The length of the CDR3 is 15 residues. V shed 5 bases and J 5 bases; nucleotides not matched to a gene: 2. The germline V gene has CDR1 SGHTA and CDR2 FQGNSA. Here the CDR3 DNA reads TGTGCCAGCAGCAAGACTAGCGGGAGGGACAATGAGCAGTTCTTC. It codes for CASSKTSGRDNEQFF.

This clonotype was counted ten times or more. This chain links TRBV7-8 with TRBJ2-5; 14 bases align to TRBD2. CDR1 is SGHVS, CDR2 FQNEAQ, per germline. The CDR3 runs 19 residues. J gave up 3 bases and V 4 bases, and 13 bases lay outside the gene matches. The CDR3 DNA sequence: TGTGCCAGCAGCTCCACGACTAGCGGGGGGGAGTTAATAAAAGAGACCCAGTACTTC. Encoded protein: CASSSTTSGGELIKETQYF.

To note about this clonotype: A much more abundant neighbour one base away suggests this may be a read error. The genes are TRBV5-1 and TRBJ1-1; 8 nucleotides line up with TRBD1. Per germline, CDR1 SGHRS and CDR2 YFSETQ. The CDR3 has 14 residues. The CDR3 nucleotides read TGCACCAGCAGCTTGACCCAGGGGGCTGGTGAAGCTTTCTTT. The encoded protein is CTSSLTQGAGEAFF.

The chain couples TRBV5-1 to TRBJ1-5; no definite D call. V was cut by 4 bases and J by 1 base, with 9 bases left in between. The germline V gene has CDR1 SGHRS and CDR2 YFSETQ. The CDR3 loop spans 14 amino acids. The CDR3 reads CASSEGFSNQPQHF. CDR3 DNA: TGCGCCAGCAGCGAAGGATTCAGCAATCAGCCCCAGCATTTT. The complete variable domain, with remaining parts taken from reference TRBV5-1 and TRBJ1-5, reads KAGVTQTPRYLIKTRGQQVTLSCSPISGHRSVSWYQQTPGQGLQFLFEYFSETQRNKGNFPGRFSGRQFSNSRSEMNVSTLELGDSALYLCASSEGFSNQPQHFGDGTRLSIL.

Regarding this clonotype: A much more abundant neighbour one base away suggests this may be a read error. The genes are TRBV5-1 and TRBJ2-7; maybe TRBD2 (5 bases). The CDR3 runs 14 residues. Germline lookup yields CDR1 SGHRS and CDR2 YFSETQ. CDR3 nucleotides: TGCACCAGCAGCCCGGGGTGGCAGACCTACGAGCAGTACTTC. Protein sequence: CTSSPGWQTYEQYF.

This clonotype was counted ten times or more. V is TRBV4-1 and J is TRBJ2-2, with 10 bases identical to TRBD2. CDR3 length equals 18 residues. The V gene end was trimmed by 1 base and the J gene end by 0 bases; junction bases not matched to a gene: 5. The germline V gene encodes CDR1 MGHRA and CDR2 YSYEKL. In DNA form, the CDR3 reads TGCGCCAGCAGCCAAGTTCTAGCGGGGGTTACGAACACCGGGGAGCTGTTTTTT. This sequence encodes CASSQVLAGVTNTGELFF.

The table lists this clonotype with many counts. The chain couples TRBV10-3 to TRBJ2-1, with D hard to call. The CDR3 has 13 amino acids. CDR1 and CDR2 from the germline V gene are ENHRY and SYGVKD. V was cut by 3 bases and J by 5 bases, with 8 bases left in between. The CDR3 loop reads CAISESTNNEQFF. CDR3 sequence (DNA): TGTGCCATCAGTGAAAGTACCAACAATGAGCAGTTCTTC.

The J gene is TRBJ1-3, the V gene TRBV5-1; tentative D call: TRBD1 (5 bases). CDR1 and CDR2 (germline): SGHRS, YFSETQ. The length of the CDR3 is 15 residues. V was cut by 0 bases and J by 8 bases, with 15 bases left in between. CDR3 loop: CASSLGWGNLDTIYF. CDR3 nucleotide sequence: TGCGCCAGCAGCTTGGGGTGGGGGAACCTGGACACCATATATTTT.

This clonotype has more than one count but fewer than ten. This chain links TRBV20-1 with TRBJ1-5; D not resolved. CDR1 and CDR2 from the germline V gene are DFQATT and SNEGSKA (reference sequence). The CDR3 contains 12 residues. Trimming removed 6 bases from V and 0 bases from J, with 6 bases in between. CDR3 coding DNA: TGCAGTGCCTTAAATAGCAATCAGCCCCAGCATTTT. This codes for CSALNSNQPQHF.

The V gene is TRBV21-1, the J gene TRBJ2-5. TRBV21-1 is a documented pseudogene. The CDR3 is made up of 15 amino acids. The CDR3 loop reads CASSKEVGCKETQYF. The DNA of the CDR3 is TGTGCCAGCAGCAAAGAGGTGGGCTGTAAAGAGACCCAGTACTTC.